These T cell receptor beta chains were read from a single sample in a study of lymphopenia after photon versus proton radiotherapy. Assay: immunoSEQ multiplex PCR; the TCRdb copy retains only in-frame clones and omits some. The sample includes approximately 70,000 clones, about 85% of them seen just once. The sample was peripheral blood, taken from a patient treated with proton-based radiotherapy. Source of these receptors: a man older than 75 with esophageal cancer. Both conserved end residues are part of each CDR3. A D gene is named only where the DNA matches it firmly. Not every row has a clone size; where given, it reads once, few, many or a size class.

TRBJ2-2 | NA | once | TRBV9 | TGTGCCAGCGGAGGGAACACCGGGGAGCTGTTTTTT | CASGGNTGELFF
TRBJ2-3 | TRBD2 | NA | TRBV19 | TGTGCCAGTAGGAGGACTAGCGGGGGTGTCACAGATACGCAGTATTTT | CASRRTSGGVTDTQYF
TRBJ2-7 | NA | few | TRBV5-1 | TGCGCCAGCAGCTACGACGGGACACCTTCCTACGAGCAGTACTTC | CASSYDGTPSYEQYF
TRBJ1-5 | NA | NA | TRBV6-5 | TGTGCCAGCAGTTACTCGAGGAATCAGCCCCAGCATTTT | CASSYSRNQPQHF
TRBJ1-2 | NA | NA | TRBV12-5 | TGTGCTAGTGGTCGACCCGTTACTGGGGTTATTAAGGGCTACACCTTC | CASGRPVTGVIKGYTF
TRBJ2-1 | TRBD2 | NA | TRBV14 | TGTGCCAGCAGACGGGGGGATGCGAGCTCCTACAATGAGCAGTTCTTC | CASRRGDASSYNEQFF
TRBJ1-4 | TRBD1 | few | TRBV6-6 | TGTGCCAGCAGGGGGACAGGAGAACTGTTTTTT | CASRGTGELFF
TRBJ2-7 | NA | NA | TRBV7-8 | TGTGCCAGCAGCTTAACTCGTGGACCGGGCTACGAGCAGTACTTC | CASSLTRGPGYEQYF
TRBJ2-5 | TRBD1 | NA | TRBV5-1 | TGCGCCAGCAGCGGCGGAGACAGGGGATGGGAGACCCAGTACTTC | CASSGGDRGWETQYF
TRBJ1-1 | NA | NA | TRBV10-3 | TGTGCCGTGATGACCGGCGAGGACACTGAAGCTTTCTTT | CAVMTGEDTEAFF
TRBJ2-3 | NA | NA | TRBV5-1 | TGCGCCAGCAGCCCAGACGGCGCTAGCACAGATACGCAGTATTTT | CASSPDGASTDTQYF
TRBJ1-1 | NA | NA | TRBV27 | TGTGCCAGCAGCCATGGGACCCACACTGAAGCTTTCTTT | CASSHGTHTEAFF
TRBJ2-2 | TRBD2 | NA | TRBV4-2 | TGTGCCAGCAGCCGCGGACTAGCGCTGAACACCGGGGAGCTGTTTTTT | CASSRGLALNTGELFF
TRBJ2-3 | NA | NA | TRBV9 | TGTGCCAGCAGCGTCGAGCTCCCCGGGGATACGCAGTATTTT | CASSVELPGDTQYF
TRBJ1-2 | NA | NA | TRBV5-1 | TGCGCCAGCAGCTCGGACGGGACTTACTATGGCTACACCTTC | CASSSDGTYYGYTF
TRBJ1-1 | NA | NA | TRBV5-1 | TGCGCCAGCAGCTTGTTGGGGGGAGAGGGCTCTGAAGCTTTCTTT | CASSLLGGEGSEAFF
TRBJ1-3 | TRBD1 | few | TRBV4-1 | TGCGCCAGCAGCCAAGTCGGACAGGGAGCAAACACCATATATTTT | CASSQVGQGANTIYF
TRBJ2-7 | NA | NA | TRBV19 | TGTGCCAGTAGTATAGTTGGTTACGAGCAGTACTTC | CASSIVGYEQYF
TRBJ1-2 | NA | NA | TRBV27 | TGTGCCAGCAGTTTAGGGGTCCAATATGGCTACACCTTC | CASSLGVQYGYTF
TRBJ1-1 | NA | NA | TRBV16 | TGTGCCAGCAGCCAGCGAGGGGGCACTGAAGCTTTCTTT | CASSQRGGTEAFF
TRBJ1-3 | NA | once | TRBV5-4 | TGTGCCAGCAGCTTGGGTCCCTCTGGAAACACCATATATTTT | CASSLGPSGNTIYF
TRBJ2-7 | NA | NA | TRBV27 | TGTGCCAGCAGTTCAAAGGGTAGGGGCTCCTACGAGCAGTACTTC | CASSSKGRGSYEQYF
TRBJ2-5 | NA | NA | TRBV18 | TGTGCCAGCTCACCGGTTGGAGGGCAAGAGACCCAGTACTTC | CASSPVGGQETQYF
TRBJ2-7 | TRBD1 | NA | TRBV29-1 | TGCAGCGTTAGAGGGGTCGGGACAGGGCACGACGAGCAGTACTTC | CSVRGVGTGHDEQYF
TRBJ1-2 | NA | NA | TRBV4-1 | TGCGCCAGCGGGATGGGTCTGGCCCGATATGGCTACACCTTC | CASGMGLARYGYTF
TRBJ2-5 | NA | NA | TRBV30 | TGTGCCTGGACCACCCCGCTGGGGGCGGGGGCGACCCAGTACTTC | CAWTTPLGAGATQYF
TRBJ2-7 | TRBD1 | NA | TRBV18 | TGTGCCAGCTCACCCCTACAGGGGGCGGAGCAGTACTTC | CASSPLQGAEQYF
TRBJ1-6 | NA | NA | TRBV6-1 | TGTGCCAGCAGTGACCTCCTTCTGTATCAAGTTAGCTCCTATAATTCACCCCTCCACTTT | CASSDLLLYQVSSYNSPLHF
TRBJ2-1 | TRBD2 | NA | TRBV7-3 | TGTGCCAGCAGCCAGGGACTAAGCTCCTACAATGAGCAGTTCTTC | CASSQGLSSYNEQFF
TRBJ2-1 | NA | NA | TRBV27 | TGTGCCAGCAGTTTTTTCCGTCCGGGCTACAATGAGCAGTTCTTC | CASSFFRPGYNEQFF
TRBJ2-5 | NA | NA | TRBV5-5 | TGTGCCAGCAGCTTGAGAAGCGACGAGACCCAGTACTTC | CASSLRSDETQYF
TRBJ2-1 | TRBD1 | NA | TRBV5-1 | TGCGCCAGCAGCAGTTTCGGGACAGGGGGGATCGATGAGCAGTTCTTC | CASSSFGTGGIDEQFF
TRBJ2-3 | TRBD2 | NA | TRBV6-1 | TGTGCCAGCAGTGTCACTCTAGCGGGAGTCGGAGATACGCAGTATTTT | CASSVTLAGVGDTQYF
TRBJ2-2 | TRBD2 | NA | TRBV11-3 | TGTGCCAGCAGCCCGGGACTAGCGGGACCCACGTCCACCGGGGAGCTGTTTTTT | CASSPGLAGPTSTGELFF
TRBJ1-4 | NA | NA | TRBV7-2 | TGTGCCAGCAGCGGCCGGGACCGGGGGGGCCCTGGGGAAAAACTGTTTTTT | CASSGRDRGGPGEKLFF
TRBJ2-2 | NA | NA | TRBV6-6 | TGTGCCAGCAGTCAGACAAGCTGGATCCCGACCGGGGAGCTGTTTTTT | CASSQTSWIPTGELFF
TRBJ2-7 | NA | NA | TRBV5-1 | TGCGCCAGCAGCTTGGTTAGGGGGATCCACGAGCAGTACTTC | CASSLVRGIHEQYF
TRBJ2-5 | NA | NA | TRBV9 | TGTGCCAGCAGCCTGAGTACTAGTTGGGAGACCCAGTACTTC | CASSLSTSWETQYF
TRBJ2-1 | TRBD2 | NA | TRBV4-1 | TGCGCCAGCAGTCCAGGTTGGCGGGAGGTGAATGAGCAGTTCTTC | CASSPGWREVNEQFF
TRBJ2-1 | TRBD2 | NA | TRBV18 | TGTGCCAGCTCACCATTGAGAGGGCTAGCGGGAGGCAATGAGCAGTTCTTC | CASSPLRGLAGGNEQFF
TRBJ1-2 | NA | once | TRBV7-9 | TGTGCCAGCAGCCCCTCGGGTTCGGGGGGCTATGGCTACACCTTC | CASSPSGSGGYGYTF
TRBJ1-4 | NA | NA | TRBV29-1 | TGCAGCGTTGAAGGGGACCTAACTCGTGAAAAACTGTTTTTT | CSVEGDLTREKLFF
TRBJ2-3 | TRBD2 | NA | TRBV28 | TGTGCCAGCAGGGGTTCGGGAGGGACTCCAGCACCCAGCACAGATACGCAGTATTTT | CASRGSGGTPAPSTDTQYF
TRBJ2-5 | TRBD1 | NA | TRBV10-2 | TGCGCCAGCGGAAGACAGGGTAAAGAGACCCAGTACTTC | CASGRQGKETQYF
TRBJ2-2 | NA | NA | TRBV5-4 | TGTGCCAGCAGCGTATTACGACCTGACAGACTCACCGGGGAGCTGTTTTTT | CASSVLRPDRLTGELFF
TRBJ1-5 | NA | NA | TRBV19 | TGTGCCAGTAAGTTAGTTTCAGGGTATAGCAATCAGCCCCAGCATTTT | CASKLVSGYSNQPQHF
TRBJ1-6 | NA | NA | TRBV30 | TGTGCCTGGAGTGTACTACAGGGCGATTCACCCCTCCACTTT | CAWSVLQGDSPLHF
TRBJ2-1 | TRBD2 | NA | TRBV11-3 | TGTGCCAGCAGCTCCCGGTTGGGAGCGGGAGGGCGGGGTGAGCAGTTCTTC | CASSSRLGAGGRGEQFF
TRBJ2-3 | NA | NA | TRBV2 | TGTGCCACCCGAGGCAGGACTCCTAGCACAGATACGCAGTATTTT | CATRGRTPSTDTQYF
TRBJ2-7 | TRBD2 | NA | TRBV9 | TGTGCCAGCAGCGCTCGTCTCGCGGGAGCCCACTACGAGCAGTACTTC | CASSARLAGAHYEQYF
TRBJ1-2 | TRBD1 | NA | TRBV7-6 | TGTGCCAGCAGCTTAGTTGAAGGGGGCTGGAACTATGGCTACACCTTC | CASSLVEGGWNYGYTF
TRBJ1-2 | NA | few | TRBV18 | TGTGCCAGCTCACCAGGCCAGGGGCCACTCTATGGCTACACCTTC | CASSPGQGPLYGYTF
TRBJ1-6 | NA | NA | TRBV29-1 | TGCAGCGTTGAAACCGGGCCTAATTCACCCCTCCACTTT | CSVETGPNSPLHF
TRBJ2-1 | TRBD1 | NA | TRBV5-4 | TGTGCCAGCAGCCCCGGGACAGGGAAGAATGAGCAGTTCTTC | CASSPGTGKNEQFF
TRBJ2-3 | NA | NA | TRBV9 | TGTGCCAGCAGCTCCCCCGGGACTAGCACAGATACGCAGTATTTT | CASSSPGTSTDTQYF